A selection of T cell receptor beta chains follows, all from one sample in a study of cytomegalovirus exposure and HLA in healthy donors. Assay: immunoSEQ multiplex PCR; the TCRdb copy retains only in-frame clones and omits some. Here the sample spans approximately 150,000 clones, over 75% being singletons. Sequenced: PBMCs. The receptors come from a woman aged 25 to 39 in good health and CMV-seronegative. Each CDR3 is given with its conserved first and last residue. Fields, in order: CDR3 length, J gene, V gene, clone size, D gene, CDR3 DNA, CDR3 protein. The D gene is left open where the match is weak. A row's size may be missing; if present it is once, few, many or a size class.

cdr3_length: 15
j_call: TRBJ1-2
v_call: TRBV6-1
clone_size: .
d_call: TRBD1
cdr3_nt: TGTGCCAGCAGGGCCGGACAGGATTTTTCGATATGGTACACCTTC
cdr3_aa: CASRAGQDFSIWYTF

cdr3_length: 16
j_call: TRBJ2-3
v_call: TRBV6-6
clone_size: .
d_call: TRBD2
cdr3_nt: TGTGCCACCGAAGCGACTAGCGGGACCCACCCAGATACGCAGTATTTT
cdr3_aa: CATEATSGTHPDTQYF

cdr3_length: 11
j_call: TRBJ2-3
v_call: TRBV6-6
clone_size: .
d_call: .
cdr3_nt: TGTGCCAGCACCTTCACAGATACGCAGTATTTT
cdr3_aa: CASTFTDTQYF

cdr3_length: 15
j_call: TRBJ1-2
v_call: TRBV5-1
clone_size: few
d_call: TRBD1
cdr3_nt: TGCGCCAGCAGCTTGGACAGGGGGTTTAACTATGGCTACACCTTC
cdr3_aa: CASSLDRGFNYGYTF

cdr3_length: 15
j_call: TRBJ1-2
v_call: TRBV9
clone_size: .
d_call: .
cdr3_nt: TGTGCCAGCAGCGTCACTTCACAGGGCTTCAATGGCTACACCTTC
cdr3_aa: CASSVTSQGFNGYTF

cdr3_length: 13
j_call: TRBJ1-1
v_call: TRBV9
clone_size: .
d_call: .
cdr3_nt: TGTGCCAGCAGCGTAGCTTTCAACACTGAAGCTTTCTTT
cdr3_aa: CASSVAFNTEAFF

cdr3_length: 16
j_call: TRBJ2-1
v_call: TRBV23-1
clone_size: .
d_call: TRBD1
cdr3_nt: TGCGCCAGCAGTCAACCCCGACAGGGGGCGGGCGATGAGCAGTTCTTC
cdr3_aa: CASSQPRQGAGDEQFF

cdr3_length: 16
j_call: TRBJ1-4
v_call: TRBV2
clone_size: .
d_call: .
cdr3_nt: TGTGCCAGCAGCGAAGACAGACAAACAACTAATGAAAAACTGTTTTTT
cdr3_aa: CASSEDRQTTNEKLFF

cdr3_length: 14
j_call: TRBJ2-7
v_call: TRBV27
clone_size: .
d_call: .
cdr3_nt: TGTGCCAGCAGTTCACCGACAGGTACCTACGAGCAGTACTTC
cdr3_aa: CASSSPTGTYEQYF

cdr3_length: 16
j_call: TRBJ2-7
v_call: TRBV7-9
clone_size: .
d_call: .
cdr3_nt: TGTGCCAGCAGCTTAGACGGCGGGACTCAAACCTACGAGCAGTACTTC
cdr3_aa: CASSLDGGTQTYEQYF

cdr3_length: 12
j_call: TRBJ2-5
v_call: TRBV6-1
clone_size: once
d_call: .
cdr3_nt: TGTGCCAGCAGTGCCACAGCTGGACAAGTCTACTTC
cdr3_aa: CASSATAGQVYF

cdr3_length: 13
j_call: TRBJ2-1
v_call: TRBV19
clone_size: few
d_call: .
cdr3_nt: TGTGCCAGTAGTCTACTTGGTGCGGGTGAGCAGTTCTTC
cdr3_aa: CASSLLGAGEQFF

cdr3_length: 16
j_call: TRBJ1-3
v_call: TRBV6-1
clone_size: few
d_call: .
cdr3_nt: TGTGCCAGCAGTGACCACAGGGCCAGCTCTGGAAACACCATATATTTT
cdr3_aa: CASSDHRASSGNTIYF

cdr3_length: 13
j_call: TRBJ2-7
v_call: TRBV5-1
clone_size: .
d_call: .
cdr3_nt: TGCGCCAGCAGCAGGGCGGGATCCTACGAGCAGTACTTC
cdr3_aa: CASSRAGSYEQYF

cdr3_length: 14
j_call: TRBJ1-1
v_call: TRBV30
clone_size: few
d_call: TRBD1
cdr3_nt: TGTGCCTGGACCCCCGGGACAGGGATAAGAAAAGCTTTCTTT
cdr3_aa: CAWTPGTGIRKAFF

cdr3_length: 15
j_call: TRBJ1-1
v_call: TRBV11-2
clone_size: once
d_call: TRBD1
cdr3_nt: TGTGCCAGCAGCTGGACAGGGGAGGGTGTCGCTGAAGCTTTCTTT
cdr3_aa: CASSWTGEGVAEAFF

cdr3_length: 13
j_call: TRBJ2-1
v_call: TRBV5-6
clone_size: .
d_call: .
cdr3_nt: TGTGCCAGCAGCTTGGGGGCTGGGAATGAGCAGTTCTTC
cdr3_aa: CASSLGAGNEQFF

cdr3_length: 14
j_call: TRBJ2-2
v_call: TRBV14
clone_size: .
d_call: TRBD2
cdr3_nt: TGTGCCAGCAGCGGACTAGCCTTCACCGGGGAGCTGTTTTTT
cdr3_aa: CASSGLAFTGELFF

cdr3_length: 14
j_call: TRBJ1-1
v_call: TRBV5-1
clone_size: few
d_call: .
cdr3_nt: TGCGCCAGCAGCTTGGTGGTGGAGGGCACTGAAGCTTTCTTT
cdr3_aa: CASSLVVEGTEAFF

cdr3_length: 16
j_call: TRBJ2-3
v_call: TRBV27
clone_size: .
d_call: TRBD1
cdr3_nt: TGTGCCAGTCTAGCCCGGACAGGGGGGTCCACAGATACGCAGTATTTT
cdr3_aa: CASLARTGGSTDTQYF

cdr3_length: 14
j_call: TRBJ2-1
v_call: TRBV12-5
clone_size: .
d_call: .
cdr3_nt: TGTGCTAGTGGTTTAGGAGGGTCCTACAATGAGCAGTTCTTC
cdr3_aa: CASGLGGSYNEQFF

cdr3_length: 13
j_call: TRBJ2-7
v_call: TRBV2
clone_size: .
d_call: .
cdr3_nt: TGTGCCACGCTCGGGGGTTACTCCTACGAGCAGTACTTC
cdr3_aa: CATLGGYSYEQYF

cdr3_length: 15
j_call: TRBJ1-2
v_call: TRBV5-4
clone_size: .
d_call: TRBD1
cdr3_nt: TGTGCCAGCAGCTTGCCGCTACAGGGGGCTGGTGGCTACACCTTC
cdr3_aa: CASSLPLQGAGGYTF

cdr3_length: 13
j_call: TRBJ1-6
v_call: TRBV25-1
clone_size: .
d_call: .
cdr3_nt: TGTGCCAGCCGGCAGGTAGAAAATTCACCCCTCCACTTT
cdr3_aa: CASRQVENSPLHF

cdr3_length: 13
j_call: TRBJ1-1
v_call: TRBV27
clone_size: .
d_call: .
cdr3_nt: TGTGCCAGCAGTCAGGGGATCCACACTGAAGCTTTCTTT
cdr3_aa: CASSQGIHTEAFF

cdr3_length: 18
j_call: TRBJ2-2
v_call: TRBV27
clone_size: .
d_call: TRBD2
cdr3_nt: TGTGCCAGCAGTTTACTTGGACGCGGGGGGGCGTACACCGGGGAGCTGTTTTTT
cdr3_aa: CASSLLGRGGAYTGELFF

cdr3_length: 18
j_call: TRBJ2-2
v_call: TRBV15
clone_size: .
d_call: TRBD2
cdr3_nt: TGTGCCACCCTAATAACGACTAGCGGGAGTTCGAACACCGGGGAGCTGTTTTTT
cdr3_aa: CATLITTSGSSNTGELFF

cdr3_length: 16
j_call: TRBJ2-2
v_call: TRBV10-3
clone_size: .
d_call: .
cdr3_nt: TGTGCCATCAGTGAGTTGGGGACAACGAACACCGGGGAGCTGTTTTTT
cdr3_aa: CAISELGTTNTGELFF

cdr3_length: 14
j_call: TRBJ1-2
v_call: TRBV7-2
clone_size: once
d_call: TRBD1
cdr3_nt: TGTGCCAGCGGGACGACCCAGGGGGTCTATGGCTACACCTTC
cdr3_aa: CASGTTQGVYGYTF

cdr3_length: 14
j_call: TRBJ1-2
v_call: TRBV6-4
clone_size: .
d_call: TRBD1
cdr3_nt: TGTGCCAGCAGTGGCGAGGCAGGGGGCCATGGCTACACCTTC
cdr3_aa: CASSGEAGGHGYTF

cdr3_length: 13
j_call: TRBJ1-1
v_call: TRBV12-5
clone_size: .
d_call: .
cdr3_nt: TGTGCTAGTGGTTTAGAGACAGGCTTCCAGGCTTTCTTT
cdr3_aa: CASGLETGFQAFF

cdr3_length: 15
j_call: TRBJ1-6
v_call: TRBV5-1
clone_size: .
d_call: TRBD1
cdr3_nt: TGCGCCAGCAGCTTCGGGACAGATTATAATTCACCCCTCCACTTT
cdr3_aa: CASSFGTDYNSPLHF

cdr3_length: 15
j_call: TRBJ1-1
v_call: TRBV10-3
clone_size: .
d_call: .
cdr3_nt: TGTGCCATCAGTGACCCCGGGAGGGCCAACACTGAAGCTTTCTTT
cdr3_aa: CAISDPGRANTEAFF

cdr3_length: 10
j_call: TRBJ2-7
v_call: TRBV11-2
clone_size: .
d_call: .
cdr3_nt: TGTGCCAGCAGCCCCAGGGAGCAGTACTTC
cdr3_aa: CASSPREQYF

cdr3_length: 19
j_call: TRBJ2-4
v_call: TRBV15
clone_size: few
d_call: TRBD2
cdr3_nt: TGTGCCACCAGCAGAGGAGGGCTAGCGGGGGGCCGGGCCAAAAACATTCAGTACTTC
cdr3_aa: CATSRGGLAGGRAKNIQYF

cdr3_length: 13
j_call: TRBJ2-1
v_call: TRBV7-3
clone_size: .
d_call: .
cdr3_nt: TGTGCCAGCAGCTCCGCCGGAGTGAGGGAGCAGTTCTTC
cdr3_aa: CASSSAGVREQFF

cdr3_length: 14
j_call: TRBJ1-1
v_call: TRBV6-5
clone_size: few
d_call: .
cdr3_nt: TGTGCCAGCAGCCGCGAGGGAGGGGGCACTGAAGCTTTCTTT
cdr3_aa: CASSREGGGTEAFF

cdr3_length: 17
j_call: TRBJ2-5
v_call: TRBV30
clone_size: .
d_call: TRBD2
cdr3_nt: TGTGCCTGGAGTGCTTCGTCCCGCACTCTAGCGGCGGAGACCCAGTACTTC
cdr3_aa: CAWSASSRTLAAETQYF

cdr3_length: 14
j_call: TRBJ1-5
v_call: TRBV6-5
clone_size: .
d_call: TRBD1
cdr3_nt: TGTGCCAGCAGCCCAGGGGGTAGCAATCAGCCCCAGCATTTT
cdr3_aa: CASSPGGSNQPQHF

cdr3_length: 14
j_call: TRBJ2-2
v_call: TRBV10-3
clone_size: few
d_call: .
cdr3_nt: TGTGCCACAAAAGGGAGGCCGAACACCGGGGAGCTGTTTTTT
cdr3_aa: CATKGRPNTGELFF

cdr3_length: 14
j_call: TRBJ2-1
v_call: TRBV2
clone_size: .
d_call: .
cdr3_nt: TGTGCCAGCAGTGAGGAGACAGGAGACAATGAGCAGTTCTTC
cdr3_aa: CASSEETGDNEQFF

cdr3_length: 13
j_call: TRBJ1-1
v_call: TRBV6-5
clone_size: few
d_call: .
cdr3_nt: TGTGCCAGCAGTCCATACAGGGACACTGAAGCTTTCTTT
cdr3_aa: CASSPYRDTEAFF

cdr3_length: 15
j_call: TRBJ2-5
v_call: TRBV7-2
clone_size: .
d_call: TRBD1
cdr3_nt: TGTGCCAGCGGGAAAATTTTACAGGGGGCGAGTGAGCAGTACTTC
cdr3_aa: CASGKILQGASEQYF

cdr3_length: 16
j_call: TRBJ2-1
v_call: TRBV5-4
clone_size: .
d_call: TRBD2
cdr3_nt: TGTGCCAGCAGCTTGGGGGGCGGGAGGGCCTACAATGAGCAGTTCTTC
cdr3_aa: CASSLGGGRAYNEQFF

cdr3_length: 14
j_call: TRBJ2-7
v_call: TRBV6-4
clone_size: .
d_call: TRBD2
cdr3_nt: TGTGCCAGCAGCACACTCGGGGGGGACTACGAGCAGTACTTC
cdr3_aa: CASSTLGGDYEQYF

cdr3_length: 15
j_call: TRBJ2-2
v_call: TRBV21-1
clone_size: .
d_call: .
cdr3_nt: TGTGCCAGCAGCAACAGTATCCTTAACACCGGGGAGCTGTTTTTT
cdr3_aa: CASSNSILNTGELFF

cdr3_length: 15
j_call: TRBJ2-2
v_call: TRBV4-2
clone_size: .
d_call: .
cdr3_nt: TGTGCCAGCAGCCAAGTTACTGAAAACACCGGGGAGCTGTTTTTT
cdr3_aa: CASSQVTENTGELFF

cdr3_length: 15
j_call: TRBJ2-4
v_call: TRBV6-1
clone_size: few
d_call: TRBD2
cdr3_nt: TGTGCCAGCAGGACGAGCGGGAGTGCCAAAAACATTCAGTACTTC
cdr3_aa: CASRTSGSAKNIQYF

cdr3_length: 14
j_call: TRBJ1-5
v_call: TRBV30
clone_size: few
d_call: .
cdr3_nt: TGTGCCTGGAGTGGGACAGCTACTCATCAGCCCCAGCATTTT
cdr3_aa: CAWSGTATHQPQHF

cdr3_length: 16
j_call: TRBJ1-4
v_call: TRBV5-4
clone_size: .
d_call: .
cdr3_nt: TGTGCCAGCAGCTCCAGGGTTGGGGTAACTAATGAAAAACTGTTTTTT
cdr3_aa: CASSSRVGVTNEKLFF

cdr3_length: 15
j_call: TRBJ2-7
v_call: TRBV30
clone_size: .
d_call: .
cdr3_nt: TGTGCCTTCACCCGTACAGGGACATTGGCTAACGAGCAGTACTTC
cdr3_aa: CAFTRTGTLANEQYF

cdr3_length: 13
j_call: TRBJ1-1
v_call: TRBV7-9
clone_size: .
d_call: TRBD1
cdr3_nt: TGTGCCAGCAGCCGACAGGGGGGGACTGAAGCTTTCTTT
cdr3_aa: CASSRQGGTEAFF

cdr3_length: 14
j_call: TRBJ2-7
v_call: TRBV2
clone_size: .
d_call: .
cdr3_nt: TGTGCCAGCAGTGACAGTCTAGGTCTTCCCGAGCAGTACTTC
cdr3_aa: CASSDSLGLPEQYF

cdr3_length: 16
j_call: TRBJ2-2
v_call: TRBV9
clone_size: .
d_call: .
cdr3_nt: TGTGCCAGCAGCTTCATGGGCACCGGGGGCACCGGGGAGCTGTTTTTT
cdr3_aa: CASSFMGTGGTGELFF

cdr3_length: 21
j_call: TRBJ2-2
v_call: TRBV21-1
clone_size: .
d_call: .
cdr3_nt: TGTGCCAGCAGCAAAGCCGGGACTAGCGGGGGGCGCCCGATCTTCACCGGGGAGCTGTTTTTT
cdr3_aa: CASSKAGTSGGRPIFTGELFF

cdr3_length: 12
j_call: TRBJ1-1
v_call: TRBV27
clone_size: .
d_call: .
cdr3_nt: TGTGCCAGCCGCAGGGTGAACACTGAAGCTTTCTTT
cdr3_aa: CASRRVNTEAFF

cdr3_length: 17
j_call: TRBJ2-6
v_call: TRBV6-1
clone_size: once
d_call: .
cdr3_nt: TGTGCCAGCAGTGAAGGGGACATTAACTCTGGGGCCAACGTCCTGACTTTC
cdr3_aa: CASSEGDINSGANVLTF

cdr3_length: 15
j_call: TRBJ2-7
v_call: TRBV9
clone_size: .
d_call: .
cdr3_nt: TGTGCCAGCAGCGTGGGCCGGGACTCCGGATACGAGCAGTACTTC
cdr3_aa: CASSVGRDSGYEQYF

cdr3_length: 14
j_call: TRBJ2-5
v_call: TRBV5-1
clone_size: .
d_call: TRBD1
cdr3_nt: TGCGCCAGCAGCTCCTCCGGGACAGTAAGTTCCCAGTACTTC
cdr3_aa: CASSSSGTVSSQYF